This T cell receptor (beta chain) was sequenced during a study of blood T cell repertoires in COVID-19. Overall study: Collection of acute and convalescent COVID-19 samples took place in the United States, Italy and Spain. T cells, B-cell-depleted T cells, or PBMCs supplied cDNA or gDNA.

The germline V and J ends were trimmed by 10 bases and 0 bases, with 16 bases remaining between them. Germline-derived CDR1 and CDR2 are LNHDA and SQIVND (reference sequence). The CDR3 contains 15 residues. This clone was recorded once. As processed by the authors: Cell counts per sample came from amplifying reference gene primers. Sequencing was performed with immunoSEQ multiplex PCR; in TCRdb, only in-frame clones are kept and a portion is missing. V, J and clone size were drawn from that table, and D and trimming were deduced from the DNA. The sample gives under 95,000 clones, 70% to 80% of which show up once; around a quarter is in the top ten.

The sequence derives from a man aged 55 to 69 with active or convalescent COVID-19. The chain combines TRBV19 with TRBJ2-1; D possibly corresponds to TRBD2 (6 bases). The sequenced sample was peripheral blood. The CDR3 loop is CATHQRESSYNEQFF. The CDR3 DNA follows: TGTGCCACCCACCAACGGGAGAGCTCCTACAATGAGCAGTTCTTC.